These 4 T cell receptor beta chains came from one sample sequenced in a study of T cell responses to AZD1222 COVID-19 vaccine. The data were produced by immunoSEQ multiplex PCR, yet TCRdb's version contains in-frame clones alone and is incomplete. The sample has approximately 70,000 clones; approximately 85% are singletons. This specimen consisted of peripheral blood, obtained on day 0 of AZD1222 vaccination. Source of these receptors: an adult in good health.

The chain carries TRBV5-4 and TRBJ2-7; D is uncertain. There are 15 residues in the CDR3. The V end was cut by 4 bases, the J end by 5 bases, with 19 bases between. Per the germline V gene, CDR1 is SGHNT and CDR2 is YYREEE (reference sequence). The CDR3 region has the DNA TGTGCCAGCAGCCCGTCGACTGGGCCCCCAGACGAGCAGTACTTC. Its translation is CASSPSTGPPDEQYF.

This chain joins TRBV5-1 and TRBJ2-6; D gene uncertain. The CDR3 extends over 15 amino acids. V dropped 0 bases and J dropped 0 bases, with 4 bases sitting between them. Germline-derived CDR1 and CDR2 are SGHRS and YFSETQ. DNA for the CDR3: TGCGCCAGCAGCTTGGTCGCCTCTGGGGCCAACGTCCTGACTTTC. This gives the protein CASSLVASGANVLTF. Supplemented by reference TRBV5-1 and TRBJ2-6, the full variable domain reads KAGVTQTPRYLIKTRGQQVTLSCSPISGHRSVSWYQQTPGQGLQFLFEYFSETQRNKGNFPGRFSGRQFSNSRSEMNVSTLELGDSALYLCASSLVASGANVLTFGAGSRLTVL.

This sequence joins TRBV11-2 and TRBJ1-2, with D maybe TRBD1 (5 bases). Germline V gene sequence: CDR1 SGHAT, CDR2 FQNNGV. V shed 3 bases and J shed 5 bases, with 10 bases lying between them. This CDR3 region has 13 residues. This chain's CDR3 is CASSFIEGYGYTF. CDR3 DNA sequence: TGTGCCAGCAGCTTCATCGAGGGGTATGGCTACACCTTC.

This chain joins TRBV5-8 and TRBJ1-2; D not certain. The CDR3 runs 13 residues. V was pared by 4 bases and J by 4 bases, with 11 bases between. The V gene's germline CDR1 is SGHTS and CDR2 YDEGEE. CDR3 residues: CASSPRVSYGYTF. The CDR3 DNA reads as TGTGCCAGCAGCCCGCGTGTGAGCTATGGCTACACCTTC. The whole variable domain, filled in from reference TRBV5-8 and TRBJ1-2, reads EAGVTQSPTHLIKTRGQQATLRCSPISGHTSVYWYQQALGLGLQFLLWYDEGEERNRGNFPPRFSGRQFPNYSSELNVNALELEDSALYLCASSPRVSYGYTFGSGTRLTVV.